The TCR beta chain under discussion was sequenced for a study of blood T cell repertoires in COVID-19. Study overall: The United States, Italy and Spain supplied acute and convalescent COVID-19 samples.

Original processing methods: Using reference gene primer amplification, nucleated cell counts were estimated. The assay was immunoSEQ multiplex PCR, and TCRdb's table has in-frame clones only and misses some. That table furnishes V, J and clone size, whereas the DNA furnished D and trimming. The table shows under 150,000 clones, with roughly four fifths occurring only once. Trimming left V 5 bases short and J 4 bases short, with 10 bases between. Germline V gives CDR1 LNHDA, CDR2 SQIVND (reference sequence). The CDR3 is 13 amino acids. The sequencing sample was made of PBMCs or T cells enriched from blood (not recorded which). The receptor's source is a young man who had recovered from COVID-19. The rearrangement joins TRBV19 to TRBJ2-3, with TRBD1 as a possible D gene (6 bases). CDR3 protein: CASSYAGADTQYF. CDR3 nucleotides: TGTGCCAGTAGTTATGCAGGGGCAGATACGCAGTATTTT.